A selection of T cell receptor beta chains follows, all from one sample in a study of beta chain features in type 1 diabetes. Using immunoSEQ multiplex PCR, the repertoire was profiled, and TCRdb retains in-frame clones only, with some absent. This table holds around 340,000 clones, roughly 8% found once. Source material: central memory CD4+ T cells from blood. The receptors derive from a woman under 30 in good health. CDR3s leave out the opening cysteine and the closing phenylalanine or tryptophan. The D gene is left open where the match is weak. The size of a clone is reported for some rows only, either as once, few or many, or as a class for expanded clones.

j_call clone_size v_call d_call cdr3_aa
TRBJ1-5 few TRBV11-3 . ASSFGRLNQPQH
TRBJ1-2 . TRBV27 TRBD1 ASSPGQGALMNYGYT
TRBJ2-1 . TRBV7-2 . ASSLRGGPTEEQF
TRBJ2-3 few TRBV11-2 TRBD1 ASSARTGIGADTQY
TRBJ2-2 few TRBV7-9 . ASSLHSGELF
TRBJ2-2 few TRBV4-3 . ASSQDRVRNTGELF
TRBJ1-3 few TRBV19 . ASSIEGHPQNTIY
TRBJ1-2 few TRBV29-1 . SAGGQTYGYT
TRBJ2-1 . TRBV2 TRBD2 ASSVETSGVGEQF
TRBJ1-1 . TRBV14 . ASSQNRQSAAF